The source of this T cell receptor (beta chain) is a study of blood T cell repertoires in COVID-19. Study as a whole: Acute-phase and convalescent COVID-19 samples originated in the United States, Italy and Spain. Sample material is recorded as cDNA or gDNA derived from T cells, B-cell-depleted T cells, or PBMCs.

Germline V CDR1 and CDR2: SNHLY, FYNNEI. The CDR3 loop spans 16 amino acids. V trimming: 4 bases; J trimming: 6 bases; junction bases outside the gene matches: 11. Original data processing: The assay estimated nucleated cells by amplifying reference gene primers. This table comes from immunoSEQ multiplex PCR, and its TCRdb copy is limited to in-frame clones, with some not included. That table is the source of V, J and clone size, and D and trimming were worked out from the DNA. The sample lists 250,000 to 350,000 clones, roughly 86% occurring once. The Seattle patients joined while their infection was active and were tracked longitudinally afterward.

The J gene is TRBJ2-1, the V gene TRBV2; 8 nucleotides align to TRBD2. The origin of this receptor is a woman in her 30s with COVID-19, enrolled during active disease. The source material was peripheral blood. The CDR3 nucleotides read TGTGCCAGCAGTGCCTCCAGCGGGAGCTTGAGCAATGAGCAGTTCTTC. Protein sequence: CASSASSGSLSNEQFF.